This TCR beta chain was captured in a study of blood T cell repertoires in COVID-19. For the study at large: Collection of acute and convalescent COVID-19 samples took place in the United States, Italy and Spain. PBMCs, B-cell-depleted T cells, or T cells provided the cDNA or gDNA that made up the material.

This CDR3 comprises 13 residues. Germline CDR1 SQVTM, CDR2 ANQGSEA. V shed 7 bases, J shed 3 bases, and the junction held 6 bases outside the gene matches. Only in-frame clones appear in the TCRdb table, and some are missing; sequencing was by immunoSEQ multiplex PCR. The sample includes 200,000 to 250,000 clones, around 86% seen only once; the top ten take over 3%. Each participant's cohort was designated according to participant-reported clinical history. This clone has more than one count but fewer than ten. V is TRBV29-1 and J is TRBJ1-5, with 7 bases fitting TRBD1. The specimen sequenced was PBMCs or T cells enriched from blood (not recorded which). The receptor was isolated from a woman in her thirties or forties with acute COVID-19. CDR3 DNA: TGCAGCGCCCGGGACAGCCCCAATCAGCCCCAGCATTTT. It encodes CSARDSPNQPQHF.